This entry features one T cell receptor beta chain sequence. It has no known antigen specificity. Base qualities were left out, and no much larger clone turns up one base away. This specimen comes from a study of response to subunit inactivated influenza vaccine (dated by TCRdb to the late 2010s). Background on the whole study: To follow how T cells responded to a trivalent subunit inactivated influenza vaccine, the researchers relied on deep quantitative profiling of the T cell receptor repertoire.

To prepare the library, RT-PCR was applied. Sequencer: Illumina HiSeq 2500. TCRdb took the public reads, trimmed them with fastp at Q25, ran MiXCR for clone calling and kept in-frame beta chains. Each CDR3 protein appears once, grouped with its most common genes and DNA. This sample lists about 500,000 distinct CDR3 sequences; 15% to 20% were detected once. The top ten hold less than 4% of the sample. Beyond this particular receptor, the publication reports: The authors proposed that each seasonal influenza vaccination may bring in only a limited number of new T cells.

Including the terminal cysteine and phenylalanine, the CDR3 comprises 16 residues. The kept DNA is CDR3 alone, 48 bases in frame from the first base. This clonotype originated in a man between 50 and 75 years old who received an inactivated influenza vaccine. Donor details come from another sample of the same person, matched by shared clones. The chain employs TRBV21-1 and TRBJ2-5; the table's D call of TRBD1 was not tested on the DNA. TRBV21-1 represents a pseudogene. The sample here was CD4+ T cells sorted from PBMCs, taken less than 30 months after vaccination. The CDR3 here reads CASSRSRGQTQETQYF. The DNA is TGTGCCAGCAGCCGATCGAGGGGACAGACTCAAGAGACCCAGTACTTC.